The entry below gives a single T cell receptor (beta chain) sequence along with its context. Its antigen is not identified. The data are from a study of blood T cells in healthy people across ages. There are 17 residues in the CDR3. With 4 bases removed from V and 0 bases from J, the gap between germline ends came to 15 bases. Germline V gene sequence: CDR1 SEHNR, CDR2 FQNEAQ (reference sequence). Study conclusions and caveats: Per million T cells, the diversity of TCR beta decreased roughly linearly as age advanced.

A second PCR, run for about 7 to 11 cycles, used a sample-barcoded 5' primer plus a J-beta primer mix. TCRdb re-called the 5' RACE reads through MiXCR, storing one row per CDR3 protein. The table has about a million distinct CDR3 sequences, about 53% seen once. The chain is built from TRBV7-9 and TRBJ2-2; D may match TRBD1 or TRBD2 (5 bases each). The clonotype originates from a woman in her sixties or seventies in good health. The sequenced sample was blood. CDR3 region: CASSSSGLASNTGELFF. Written as DNA, the CDR3 is TGTGCCAGCAGCTCATCAGGGCTAGCCTCGAACACCGGGGAGCTGTTTTTT.